These 30 T cell receptor beta chains were all obtained from the same sample, sequenced in a study of cytomegalovirus exposure and HLA in healthy donors. Primers for the PCR totalled 60 Vbeta and 13 Jbeta. Assay: immunoSEQ multiplex PCR; the TCRdb copy retains only in-frame clones and omits some. This sample has about 130,000 clones, with 74% found just once. Sequencing used PBMCs. These receptors were obtained from a man younger than 35 in good health and CMV-seropositive.

Concerning this clone: The junction shows a germline mismatch at one end, possibly a read error. This chain connects TRBV25-1 to TRBJ2-7; 8 positions agree with TRBD2. Looked up from germline, CDR1 is MGHDK and CDR2 is SYGVNS. This CDR3 is built from 14 residues. CDR3 coding DNA: TGTGCCCGCAGTACTAGCGGTTATTCCTACGAGCAGTACTTC. Amino acids: CARSTSGYSYEQYF.

The chain recombines TRBV6-1 with TRBJ1-1; 8 nucleotides match TRBD1. Per the germline V gene, CDR1 is MNHNS and CDR2 is SASEGT. This CDR3 has 15 residues. V gave up 3 bases and J gave up 1 base; unmatched junction bases: 4. CDR3 sequence: CASSEFGTGNTEAFF. Written as DNA, the CDR3 is TGTGCCAGCAGTGAGTTCGGGACAGGGAACACTGAAGCTTTCTTT.

DNA of the CDR3: TGTGCCAGCAGTCGGGACAGCGGCCCCTGGGGCTACACCTTC. As protein: CASSRDSGPWGYTF. The J gene is TRBJ1-2, the V gene TRBV28, with 7 bases lining up with TRBD1. With 5 bases clipped from V and 8 bases from J, the junction kept 11 bases outside the gene matches. This CDR3 contains 14 residues. Germline values: CDR1 MDHEN, CDR2 SYDVKM.

The V and J genes are TRBV5-6 and TRBJ1-1, with D perhaps TRBD1 (5 bases). Trimming took 7 bases from V and 7 from J, leaving 14 bases between them. Germline lookup yields CDR1 SGHDT and CDR2 YYEEEE. The CDR3 is 12 residues long. The CDR3 reads CASEGEALEAFF. Here the CDR3 DNA reads TGTGCCAGCGAAGGGGAGGCCCTTGAAGCTTTCTTT.

The chain carries TRBV29-1 and TRBJ2-2; TRBD2 agrees at 10 bases. J gave up 1 base and V 6 bases, and 5 bases lay outside the gene matches. Germline assignment: CDR1 SQVTM and CDR2 ANQGSEA. The length of the CDR3 is 15 residues. The CDR3 protein is CSVAGGALNTGELFF. In nucleotides, the CDR3 is TGCAGCGTAGCGGGGGGGGCCTTGAACACCGGGGAGCTGTTTTTT.

This clone was counted a few times. The rearrangement joins TRBV5-6 to TRBJ2-3; no clear D gene. This CDR3 contains 13 residues. Deletions cut 2 bases from V and 1 base from J, with 5 bases between. Germline-derived CDR1 and CDR2 are SGHDT and YYEEEE. The CDR3 bases are TGTGCCAGCAGCTTCCTCCGCACAGATACGCAGTATTTT. Protein product: CASSFLRTDTQYF.

The chain carries TRBV9 and TRBJ2-1, with 7 bases fitting TRBD1. The CDR3 has 15 residues. CDR1 is SGDLS and CDR2 is YYNGEE in the germline V gene. V was pared by 3 bases and J by 5 bases, with 8 bases of the junction left unmatched. DNA of the CDR3: TGTGCCAGCAGCGCAGACAGGGTTATAGACAATGAGCAGTTCTTC. Protein product: CASSADRVIDNEQFF.

V is TRBV18 and J is TRBJ2-1; 7 positions match TRBD1. The V segment lost 3 bases and the J segment 4 bases; nucleotides outside the gene matches: 3. Looked up from germline, CDR1 is KGHSH and CDR2 is LQKENI. This CDR3 is 14 amino acids long. CDR3 bases: TGTGCCAGCTCACCCAAACAGGGGTACAATGAGCAGTTCTTC. This sequence encodes CASSPKQGYNEQFF.

The chain links TRBV12-5 to TRBJ2-1, with 13 bases identical to TRBD2. Germline V CDR1 and CDR2: LGHNT, FRNRAP. J gave up 7 bases and V 9 bases, and 3 bases lay outside the gene matches. CDR3 size: 13 residues. DNA for the CDR3: TGTGCTAGCGGACTAGCGGGAGTAAATGAGCAGTTCTTC. Amino acids: CASGLAGVNEQFF.

This clone was detected only a few times. The chain couples TRBV6-5 to TRBJ2-3; 7 nucleotides match TRBD2. This CDR3 has 11 residues. Germline V gene sequence: CDR1 MNHEY, CDR2 SVGAGI. Trimming took 8 bases from V and 7 from J; bases not matched to a gene: 3. CDR3 amino acids: CASGRANTQYF. CDR3 sequence (DNA): TGTGCCAGCGGGAGGGCAAATACGCAGTATTTT.

This clone was recorded a few times. The rearrangement joins TRBV29-1 to TRBJ2-5; tentative D call: TRBD1 (5 bases). Germline CDR1 is SQVTM and CDR2 is ANQGSEA. The CDR3 is 14 residues long. The V and J ends lost 1 base and 5 bases respectively, with 14 bases between them. The CDR3 region has the DNA TGCAGCGTTGAAGCAGTCAGGGTGGGGGAGACCCAGTACTTC. This translates into CSVEAVRVGETQYF.

J is TRBJ2-1 and V is TRBV5-5; no reliable D call. The germline V gene encodes CDR1 SGHKS and CDR2 YYEKEE (reference sequence). With 3 bases removed from V and 6 bases from J, the gap between germline ends came to 10 bases. The CDR3 sequence is 13 residues long. As DNA, the CDR3 is TGTGCCAGCAGCTGGCCGTCTCCCAATGAGCAGTTCTTC. Translation gives CASSWPSPNEQFF. The variable domain in full, completed from reference TRBV5-5 and TRBJ2-1, reads DAGVTQSPTHLIKTRGQQVTLRCSPISGHKSVSWYQQVLGQGPQFIFQYYEKEERGRGNFPDRFSARQFPNYSSELNVNALLLGDSALYLCASSWPSPNEQFFGPGTRLTVL.

This clone has just a few counts. This chain joins TRBV5-1 and TRBJ1-1, with TRBD1 matching over 8 bases. This CDR3 is built from 13 residues. Looked up from germline, CDR1 is SGHRS and CDR2 is YFSETQ. Unmatched junction bases numbered 8, after V lost 5 bases and J lost 8 bases. The CDR3 here is CASRPGTGAEAFF. CDR3 DNA: TGCGCCAGCAGGCCGGGGACAGGAGCCGAAGCTTTCTTT.

This chain uses TRBV15 with TRBJ2-7, with D hard to call. V was trimmed by 5 bases and J by 4 bases, leaving 9 bases between them. Germline V gives CDR1 LNHNV, CDR2 YYDKDF (reference sequence). The length of the CDR3 is 12 residues. DNA for the CDR3: TGTGCCACCAGCCGTAACAGATACGAGCAGTACTTC. This gives the protein CATSRNRYEQYF.

The V call is TRBV7-2, the J call TRBJ2-2; 11 bases are shared with TRBD2. The CDR3 has 15 residues. The trim removed 5 bases at V and 4 bases at J, leaving 3 bases unmatched. Looked up from germline, CDR1 is SGHTA and CDR2 is FQGNSA. The DNA for the CDR3 is TGTGCCAGCAGCCGTAGCGGGGGGGCCACCGGGGAGCTGTTTTTT. Translated: CASSRSGGATGELFF.

V gene TRBV9 combines with J gene TRBJ2-7; TRBD2 aligns across 9 bases. Germline lookup yields CDR1 SGDLS and CDR2 YYNGEE. The V gene end was trimmed by 4 bases and the J gene end by 1 base; junction bases not matched to a gene: 3. The CDR3 length is 14 residues. The chain's CDR3 is CASSSAGGSYEQYF. The CDR3 nucleotides read TGTGCCAGCAGCTCAGCGGGGGGATCCTACGAGCAGTACTTC.

The chain is built from TRBV7-2 and TRBJ2-5; 10 bases agree with TRBD2. Per the germline V gene, CDR1 is SGHTA and CDR2 is FQGNSA. Trimming removed 2 bases from V and 7 bases from J; junction bases left unmatched: 7. This CDR3 is 15 amino acids long. The CDR3 bases are TGTGCCAGCAGCTTATCCAGCGGGGGGGCGGGGACCCAGTACTTC. Protein sequence: CASSLSSGGAGTQYF.

This clone occurred a few times. This chain links TRBV6-1 with TRBJ1-6, with D perhaps matching TRBD1 (6 bases). The V gene's germline CDR1 is MNHNS and CDR2 SASEGT. This CDR3 is built from 15 residues. V was cut by 0 bases and J by 7 bases, with 10 bases left in between. The CDR3 bases are TGTGCCAGCAGTGAAGCGAGGGGGGGAAATTCACCCCTCCACTTT. Residues: CASSEARGGNSPLHF.

The CDR3 DNA reads as TGTGCCAGCAGTATCCGGGACAGAAATTCACCCCTCCACTTT. It encodes CASSIRDRNSPLHF. This chain uses TRBV6-1 with TRBJ1-6, with 7 bases that match TRBD1. Germline CDR1 reads MNHNS; CDR2 reads SASEGT. This CDR3 is 14 amino acids long. The V and J ends lost 5 bases and 7 bases, in that order; junction bases with no gene match: 5.

This chain links TRBV27 with TRBJ2-7, with a tentative D call TRBD2 (5 bases). Trimming removed 4 bases from V and 0 bases from J, with 13 bases in between. CDR1 MNHEY and CDR2 SMNVEV come from the germline V gene (reference sequence). This CDR3 has 15 residues. The DNA of the CDR3 is TGTGCCAGCAGTTGGGGTCTAGGGAGCTCCTACGAGCAGTACTTC. It is translated as CASSWGLGSSYEQYF.

The CDR3 DNA follows: TGCGCCAGCAGCCAGGATAGCGGGGGGGCGAACACCGGGGAGCTGTTTTTT. Protein product: CASSQDSGGANTGELFF. This rearrangement joins TRBV4-1 to TRBJ2-2; 11 nucleotides align to TRBD2. CDR1 and CDR2 from the germline V gene are MGHRA and YSYEKL. The CDR3 extends over 17 amino acids. The J segment lost 0 bases and the V segment lost 3 bases, leaving 3 bases of the junction unmatched.

This rearrangement joins TRBV6-6 to TRBJ1-4; TRBD1 might be the D (5 bases). V lost 6 bases, J lost 5 bases, and 13 bases lay in between. Germline V gives CDR1 MNHNY, CDR2 SVGAGI (reference sequence). This CDR3 has 14 residues. Here the CDR3 reads CASRFDRVNEKLFF. CDR3 coding DNA: TGTGCCAGCAGATTTGACAGAGTAAATGAAAAACTGTTTTTT.

V usage is TRBV7-2 and J usage is TRBJ2-1, with D perhaps TRBD1 (6 bases). V lost 5 bases, J lost 8 bases, and 13 bases lay in between. Looked up from germline, CDR1 is SGHTA and CDR2 is FQGNSA. The CDR3 covers 13 residues. CDR3 DNA: TGTGCCAGCAGCCCGAGGGGGTTACATGAGCAGTTCTTC. This gives the protein CASSPRGLHEQFF.

The J gene is TRBJ1-1, the V gene TRBV18; weak D call: TRBD1 (5 bases). There are 13 residues in the CDR3. In germline, CDR1 is KGHSH, CDR2 LQKENI. V was cut by 6 bases and J by 4 bases, with 12 bases left in between. The chain's CDR3 is CASSRSGGTEAFF. In DNA form, the CDR3 reads TGTGCCAGCTCGAGAAGCGGGGGCACTGAAGCTTTCTTT.

This CDR3 reads CASSLERHYGYTF. The CDR3 DNA reads as TGTGCCAGCAGTTTGGAGCGGCACTATGGCTACACCTTC. The chain has TRBV27 and TRBJ1-2; D gene ambiguous. Germline lookup yields CDR1 MNHEY and CDR2 SMNVEV (reference sequence). V was cut by 3 bases and J by 3 bases, with 8 bases left in between. The CDR3 length is 13 residues.

The chain is built from TRBV11-3 and TRBJ2-1; 9 bases match TRBD2. J gave up 11 bases and V 5 bases, and 16 bases lay outside the gene matches. CDR3 length: 16 amino acids. CDR1 is SGHNT and CDR2 is YENEEA in the germline V gene. CDR3 bases: TGTGCCAGCAGCCCGGGACTAGCTTTGGATACTCGTCAGCAGTTCTTC. It encodes CASSPGLALDTRQQFF.

This clone was seen a handful of times. V and J are TRBV5-4 and TRBJ1-1; tentative D call: TRBD1 (5 bases). This CDR3 comprises 15 residues. V dropped 4 bases and J dropped 1 base, with 14 bases sitting between them. In germline, CDR1 is SGHNT, CDR2 YYREEE (reference sequence). The CDR3 sequence: CASSRAAGPNTEAFF. The CDR3 coding sequence is TGTGCCAGCAGCCGCGCGGCGGGACCGAACACTGAAGCTTTCTTT.

This clone was picked up one time. The chain recombines TRBV7-6 with TRBJ2-7; 11 positions match TRBD2. Germline V CDR1 and CDR2: SGHVS, FNYEAQ. V was clipped by 1 base and J by 3 bases; unmatched bases: 5. This CDR3 contains 16 residues. CDR3: CASSLGGTSGLYEQYF. The CDR3 DNA follows: TGTGCCAGCAGCTTAGGTGGGACTAGCGGCCTCTACGAGCAGTACTTC. Filled out from reference TRBV7-6 and TRBJ2-7, the complete variable domain reads GAGVSQSPRYKVTKRGQDVALRCDPISGHVSLYWYRQALGQGPEFLTYFNYEAQQDKSGLPNDRFSAERPEGSISTLTIQRTEQRDSAMYRCASSLGGTSGLYEQYFGPGTRLTVT.

The CDR3 region is CASGGPGDTEAFF. The CDR3 nucleotides are TGCGCCAGCGGGGGTCCGGGGGACACTGAAGCTTTCTTT. V gene TRBV10-2 combines with J gene TRBJ1-1; a weak D match, TRBD1 (5 bases). CDR1 and CDR2 (germline): WSHSY, SAAADI. This CDR3 region has 13 residues. V lost 8 bases, J lost 3 bases, and 13 bases lay in between.

This rearrangement joins TRBV18 to TRBJ2-5; no clear D. Trimming took 5 bases from V and 2 from J, leaving 12 bases between them. The CDR3 runs 14 residues. Germline V gene lookup returns CDR1 KGHSH and CDR2 LQKENI. CDR3 in DNA: TGTGCCAGCTCAGCCACCGTCGGTCAAGAGACCCAGTACTTC. Amino acids: CASSATVGQETQYF.